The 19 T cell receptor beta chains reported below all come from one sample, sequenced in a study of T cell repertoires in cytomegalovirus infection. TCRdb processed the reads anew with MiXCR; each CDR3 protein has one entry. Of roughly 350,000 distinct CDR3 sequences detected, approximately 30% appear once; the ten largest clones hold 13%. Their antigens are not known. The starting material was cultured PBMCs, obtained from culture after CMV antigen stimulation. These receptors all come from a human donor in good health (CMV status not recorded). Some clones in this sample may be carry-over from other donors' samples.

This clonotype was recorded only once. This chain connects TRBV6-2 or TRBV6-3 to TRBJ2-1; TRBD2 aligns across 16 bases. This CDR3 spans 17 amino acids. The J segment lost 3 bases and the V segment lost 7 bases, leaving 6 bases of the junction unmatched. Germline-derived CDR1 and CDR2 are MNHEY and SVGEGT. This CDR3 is CASIKGLAGGFYNEQFF. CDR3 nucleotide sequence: TGTGCCAGCATCAAGGGACTAGCGGGAGGGTTCTACAATGAGCAGTTCTTC.

CDR3 DNA: TGTGCCAGCAGTTTATGGCATGCAGGGGGCCAAGAGACCCAGTACTTC. Amino acids: CASSLWHAGGQETQYF. The chain links TRBV12-3 or TRBV12-4 to TRBJ2-5, with TRBD1 identical over 7 bases. The V segment lost 2 bases and the J segment 1 base; nucleotides outside the gene matches: 7. The CDR3 is 16 residues long.

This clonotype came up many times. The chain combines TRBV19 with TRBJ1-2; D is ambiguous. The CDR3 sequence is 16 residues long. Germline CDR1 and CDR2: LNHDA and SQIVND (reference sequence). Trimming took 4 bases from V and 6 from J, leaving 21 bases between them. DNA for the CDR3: TGTGCCAGTAGTACGTCCGGGAGAAGAGTATTGAATGGCTACACCTTC. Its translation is CASSTSGRRVLNGYTF.

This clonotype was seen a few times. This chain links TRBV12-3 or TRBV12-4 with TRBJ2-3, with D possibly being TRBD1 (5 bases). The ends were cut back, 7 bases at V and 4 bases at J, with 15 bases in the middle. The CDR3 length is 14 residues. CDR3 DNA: TGTGCCAGCACCTTCCGGAAAGGGGCAGATACGCAGTATTTT. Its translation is CASTFRKGADTQYF.

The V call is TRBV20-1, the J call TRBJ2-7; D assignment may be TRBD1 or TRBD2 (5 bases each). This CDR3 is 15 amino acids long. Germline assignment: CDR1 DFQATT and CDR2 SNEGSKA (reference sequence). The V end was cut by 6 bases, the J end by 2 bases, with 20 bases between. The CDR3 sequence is CSAQDRGTVAYEQYF. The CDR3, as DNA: TGCAGTGCCCAGGACCGAGGGACGGTAGCCTACGAGCAGTACTTC.

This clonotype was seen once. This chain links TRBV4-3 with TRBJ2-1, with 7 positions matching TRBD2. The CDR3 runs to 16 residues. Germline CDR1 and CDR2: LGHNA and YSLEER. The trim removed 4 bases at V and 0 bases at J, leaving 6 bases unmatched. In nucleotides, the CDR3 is TGCGCCAGCAGCCTACGGAGCGGGGCCTCCTACAATGAGCAGTTCTTC. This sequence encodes CASSLRSGASYNEQFF.

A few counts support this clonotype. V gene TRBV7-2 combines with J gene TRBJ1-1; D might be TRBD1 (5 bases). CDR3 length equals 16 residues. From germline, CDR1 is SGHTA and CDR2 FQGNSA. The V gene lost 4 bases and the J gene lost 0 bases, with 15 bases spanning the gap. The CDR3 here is CASSSGPPAMNTEAFF. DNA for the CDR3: TGTGCCAGCAGCTCGGGACCCCCAGCCATGAACACTGAAGCTTTCTTT. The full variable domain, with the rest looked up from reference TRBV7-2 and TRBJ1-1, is GAGVSQSPSNKVTEKGKDVELRCDPISGHTALYWYRQSLGQGLEFLIYFQGNSAPDKSGLPSDRFSAERTGGSVSTLTIQRTQQEDSAVYLCASSSGPPAMNTEAFFGQGTRLTVV.

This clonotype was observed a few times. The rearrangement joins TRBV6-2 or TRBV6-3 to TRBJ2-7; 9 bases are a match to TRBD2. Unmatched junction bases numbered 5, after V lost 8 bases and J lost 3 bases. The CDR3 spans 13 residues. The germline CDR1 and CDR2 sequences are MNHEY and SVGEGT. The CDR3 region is CASVGLANYEQYV. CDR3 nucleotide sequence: TGTGCCAGCGTGGGACTAGCTAACTACGAGCAGTACGTC.

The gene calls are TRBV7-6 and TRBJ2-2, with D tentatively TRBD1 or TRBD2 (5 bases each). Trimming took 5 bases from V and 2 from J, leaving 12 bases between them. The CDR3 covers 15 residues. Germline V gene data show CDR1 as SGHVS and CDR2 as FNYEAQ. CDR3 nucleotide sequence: TGTGCCAGCAGCACCGGGACCCCAAACACCGGGGAGCTGTTTTTT. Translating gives CASSTGTPNTGELFF.

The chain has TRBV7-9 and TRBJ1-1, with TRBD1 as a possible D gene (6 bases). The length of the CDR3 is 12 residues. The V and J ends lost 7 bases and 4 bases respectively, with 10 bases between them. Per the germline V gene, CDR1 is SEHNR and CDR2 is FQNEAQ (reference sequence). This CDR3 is CASTRGGTEAFF. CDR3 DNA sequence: TGTGCCAGCACCAGGGGTGGCACTGAAGCTTTCTTT.

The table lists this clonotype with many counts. CDR3 in DNA: TGTGCCAGCAGCCCAGGAGCTGAAGGAAACACCATATATTTT. It is translated as CASSPGAEGNTIYF. The rearrangement links TRBV7-2 to TRBJ1-3; D unresolved. V lost 5 bases, J lost 4 bases, and 12 bases lay in between. CDR1 and CDR2 (germline): SGHTA, FQGNSA. This CDR3 contains 14 residues.

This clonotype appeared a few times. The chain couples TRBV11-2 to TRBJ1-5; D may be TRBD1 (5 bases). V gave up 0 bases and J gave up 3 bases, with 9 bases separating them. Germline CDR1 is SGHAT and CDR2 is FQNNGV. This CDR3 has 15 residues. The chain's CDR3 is CASSLDSGNNQPQHF. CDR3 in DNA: TGTGCCAGCAGCTTAGACTCAGGGAACAATCAGCCCCAGCATTTT.

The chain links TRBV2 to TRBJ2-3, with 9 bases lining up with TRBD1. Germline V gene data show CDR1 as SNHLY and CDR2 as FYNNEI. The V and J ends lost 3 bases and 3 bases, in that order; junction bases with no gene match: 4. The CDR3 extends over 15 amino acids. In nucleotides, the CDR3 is TGTGCCAGCAGTGATCCGGGACAGGGAACAGATACGCAGTATTTT. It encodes CASSDPGQGTDTQYF.

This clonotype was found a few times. The CDR3 sequence: CASSQDHRDRGRETQYF. Written as DNA, the CDR3 is TGCGCCAGCAGCCAAGATCACCGGGACAGGGGTCGGGAGACCCAGTACTTC. The chain combines TRBV4-1 with TRBJ2-5, with TRBD1 identical over 10 bases. V trimming: 0 bases; J trimming: 5 bases; junction bases outside the gene matches: 9. The CDR3 runs 17 residues. Germline V CDR1 and CDR2: MGHRA, YSYEKL.

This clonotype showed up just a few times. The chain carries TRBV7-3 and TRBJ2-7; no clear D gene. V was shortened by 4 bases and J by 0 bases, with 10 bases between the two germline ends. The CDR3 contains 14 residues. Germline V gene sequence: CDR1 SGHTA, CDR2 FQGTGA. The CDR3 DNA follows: TGTGCCAGCAGCTCCGACCGAAACTCCTACGAGCAGTACTTC. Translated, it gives CASSSDRNSYEQYF.

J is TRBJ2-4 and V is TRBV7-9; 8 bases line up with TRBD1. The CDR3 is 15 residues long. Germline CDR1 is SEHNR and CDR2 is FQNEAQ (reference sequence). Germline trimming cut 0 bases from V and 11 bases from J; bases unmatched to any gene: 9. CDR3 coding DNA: TGTGCCAGCAGCTTAGCTCAGGGGGCCCTGATCGTTCAGTACTTC. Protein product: CASSLAQGALIVQYF.

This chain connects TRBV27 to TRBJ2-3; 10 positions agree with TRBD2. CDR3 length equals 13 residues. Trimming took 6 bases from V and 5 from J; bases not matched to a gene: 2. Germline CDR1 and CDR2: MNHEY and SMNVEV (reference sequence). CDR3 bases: TGTGCCAGCAGAGGACTAGCGGAAGATACGCAGTATTTT. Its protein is CASRGLAEDTQYF.

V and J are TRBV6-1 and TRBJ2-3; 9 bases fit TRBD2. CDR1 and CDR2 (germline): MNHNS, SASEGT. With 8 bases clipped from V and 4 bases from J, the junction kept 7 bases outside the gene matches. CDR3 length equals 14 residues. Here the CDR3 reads CASHRGRAADTQYF. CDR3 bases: TGTGCCAGCCACCGCGGGAGGGCTGCAGATACGCAGTATTTT.

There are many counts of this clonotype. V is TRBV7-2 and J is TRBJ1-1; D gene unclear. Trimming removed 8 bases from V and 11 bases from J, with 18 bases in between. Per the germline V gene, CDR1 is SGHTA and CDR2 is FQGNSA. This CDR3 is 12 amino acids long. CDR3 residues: CASGRAQRGAFF. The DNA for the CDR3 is TGTGCCAGCGGACGGGCTCAAAGAGGGGCTTTCTTT. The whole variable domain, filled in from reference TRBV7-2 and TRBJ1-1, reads GAGVSQSPSNKVTEKGKDVELRCDPISGHTALYWYRQSLGQGLEFLIYFQGNSAPDKSGLPSDRFSAERTGGSVSTLTIQRTQQEDSAVYLCASGRAQRGAFFGQGTRLTVV.